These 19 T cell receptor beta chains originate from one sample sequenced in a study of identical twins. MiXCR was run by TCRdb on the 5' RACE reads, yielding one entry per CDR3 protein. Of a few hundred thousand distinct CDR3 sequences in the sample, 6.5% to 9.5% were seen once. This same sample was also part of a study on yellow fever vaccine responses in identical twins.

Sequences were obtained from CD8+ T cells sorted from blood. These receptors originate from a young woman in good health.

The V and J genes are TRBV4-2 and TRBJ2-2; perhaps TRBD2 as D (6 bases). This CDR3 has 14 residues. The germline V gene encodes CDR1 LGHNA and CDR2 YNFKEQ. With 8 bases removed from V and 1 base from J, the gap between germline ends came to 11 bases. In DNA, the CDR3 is TGTGCCAGCTCCCCGGGGGAGAACACCGGGGAGCTGTTTTTT. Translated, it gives CASSPGENTGELFF.

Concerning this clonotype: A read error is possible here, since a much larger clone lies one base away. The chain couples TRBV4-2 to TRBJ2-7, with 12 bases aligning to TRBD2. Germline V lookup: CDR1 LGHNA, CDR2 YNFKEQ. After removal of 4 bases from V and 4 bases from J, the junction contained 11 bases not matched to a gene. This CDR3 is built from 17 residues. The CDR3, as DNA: TGTGCCAGCAGCCGAGGACTAGCGGGGATCAATCATTACGAGCAGTACTTC. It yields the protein CASSRGLAGINHYEQYF.

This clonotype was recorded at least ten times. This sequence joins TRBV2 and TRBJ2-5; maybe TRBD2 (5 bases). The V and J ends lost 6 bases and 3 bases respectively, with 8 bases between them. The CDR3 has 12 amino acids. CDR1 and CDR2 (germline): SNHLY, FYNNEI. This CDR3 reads CASRPGKETQYF. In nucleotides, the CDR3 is TGTGCCAGCAGGCCGGGGAAAGAGACCCAGTACTTC.

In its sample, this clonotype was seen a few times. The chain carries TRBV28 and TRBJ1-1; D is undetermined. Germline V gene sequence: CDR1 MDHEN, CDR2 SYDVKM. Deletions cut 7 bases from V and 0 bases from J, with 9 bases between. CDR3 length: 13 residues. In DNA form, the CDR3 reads TGTGCCAGCACTCTAAACATGAACACTGAAGCTTTCTTT. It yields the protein CASTLNMNTEAFF.

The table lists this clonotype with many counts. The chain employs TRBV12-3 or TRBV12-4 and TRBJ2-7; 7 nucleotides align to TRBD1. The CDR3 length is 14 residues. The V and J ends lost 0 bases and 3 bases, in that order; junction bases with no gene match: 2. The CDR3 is CASSLAYRGYEQYF. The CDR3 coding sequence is TGTGCCAGCAGTTTAGCTTACAGGGGCTACGAGCAGTACTTC.

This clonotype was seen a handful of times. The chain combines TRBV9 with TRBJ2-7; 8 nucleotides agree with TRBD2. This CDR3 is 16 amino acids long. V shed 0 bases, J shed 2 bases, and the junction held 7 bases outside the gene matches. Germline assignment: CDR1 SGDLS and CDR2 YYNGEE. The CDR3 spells CASSVEERENPYEQYF. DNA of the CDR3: TGTGCCAGCAGCGTAGAGGAGCGGGAGAACCCCTACGAGCAGTACTTC.

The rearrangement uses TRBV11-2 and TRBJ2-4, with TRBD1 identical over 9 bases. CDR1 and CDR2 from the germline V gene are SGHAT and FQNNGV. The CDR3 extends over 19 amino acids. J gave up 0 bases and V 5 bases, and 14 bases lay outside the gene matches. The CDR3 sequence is CASSAGRVDRGLAKNIQYF. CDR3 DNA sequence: TGTGCCAGCAGCGCCGGTCGGGTTGACAGGGGGTTAGCCAAAAACATTCAGTACTTC.

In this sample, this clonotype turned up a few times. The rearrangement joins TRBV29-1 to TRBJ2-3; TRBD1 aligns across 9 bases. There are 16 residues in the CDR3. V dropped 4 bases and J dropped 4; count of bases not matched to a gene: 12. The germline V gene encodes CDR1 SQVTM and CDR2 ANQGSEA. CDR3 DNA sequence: TGCAGCGTTGTCGGTGGGGACAGGGAGACGGCAGATACGCAGTATTTT. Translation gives CSVVGGDRETADTQYF.

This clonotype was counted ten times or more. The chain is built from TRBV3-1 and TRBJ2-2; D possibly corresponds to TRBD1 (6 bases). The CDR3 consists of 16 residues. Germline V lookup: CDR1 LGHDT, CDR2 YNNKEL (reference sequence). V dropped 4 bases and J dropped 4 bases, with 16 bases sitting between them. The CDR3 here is CASSLYRQEVTGELFF. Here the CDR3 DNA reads TGTGCCAGCAGCCTGTATCGACAGGAAGTCACCGGGGAGCTGTTTTTT.

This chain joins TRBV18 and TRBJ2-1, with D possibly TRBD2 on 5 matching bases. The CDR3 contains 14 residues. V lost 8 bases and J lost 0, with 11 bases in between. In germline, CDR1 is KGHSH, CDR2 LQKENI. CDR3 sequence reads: CASLGLSSYNEQFF. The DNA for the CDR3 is TGTGCCAGCCTAGGACTCAGCTCCTACAATGAGCAGTTCTTC.

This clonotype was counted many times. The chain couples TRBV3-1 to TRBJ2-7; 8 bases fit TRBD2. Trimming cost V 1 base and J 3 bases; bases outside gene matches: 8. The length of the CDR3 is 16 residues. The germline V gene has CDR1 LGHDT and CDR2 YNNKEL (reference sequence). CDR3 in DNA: TGTGCCAGCAGCCAAGTTCGGGGGGGGAGAGGCTACGAGCAGTACTTC. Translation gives CASSQVRGGRGYEQYF.

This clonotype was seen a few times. DNA of the CDR3: TGTGCCAGCAGTGAAGAACGACTCGGGCAGGGAAGTATCTACGAGCAGTACTTC. It is translated as CASSEERLGQGSIYEQYF. This rearrangement joins TRBV6-1 to TRBJ2-7; perhaps TRBD1 as D (5 bases). Trimming left V 1 base short and J 3 bases short, with 22 bases between. The CDR3 is 18 amino acids. Per germline, CDR1 MNHNS and CDR2 SASEGT.

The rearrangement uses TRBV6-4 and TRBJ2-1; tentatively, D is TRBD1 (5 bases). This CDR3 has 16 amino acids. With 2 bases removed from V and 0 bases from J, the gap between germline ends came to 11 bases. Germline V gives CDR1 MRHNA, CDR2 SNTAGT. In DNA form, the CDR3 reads TGTGCCAGCAGTGACACTGGGGCCGCCTCCTACAATGAGCAGTTCTTC. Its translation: CASSDTGAASYNEQFF.

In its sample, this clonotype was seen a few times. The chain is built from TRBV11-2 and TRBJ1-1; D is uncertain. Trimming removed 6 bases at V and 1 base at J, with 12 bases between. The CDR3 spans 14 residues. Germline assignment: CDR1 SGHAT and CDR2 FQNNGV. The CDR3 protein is CASRRATENTEAFF. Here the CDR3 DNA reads TGTGCCAGCAGGCGGGCCACTGAGAACACTGAAGCTTTCTTT.

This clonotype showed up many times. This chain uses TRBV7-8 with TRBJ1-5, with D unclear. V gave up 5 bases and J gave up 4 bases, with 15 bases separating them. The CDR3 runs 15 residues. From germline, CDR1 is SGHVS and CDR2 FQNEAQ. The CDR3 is CASSILEGPNQPQHF. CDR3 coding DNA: TGTGCCAGCAGCATATTGGAGGGTCCTAATCAGCCCCAGCATTTT.

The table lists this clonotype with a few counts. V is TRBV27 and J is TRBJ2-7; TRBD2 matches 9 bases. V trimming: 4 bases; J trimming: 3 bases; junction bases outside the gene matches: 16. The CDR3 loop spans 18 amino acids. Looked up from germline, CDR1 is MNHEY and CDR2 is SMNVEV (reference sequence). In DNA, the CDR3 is TGTGCCAGCAGTTCCTCTATTACAACTAGCGGGCGCTACTACGAGCAGTACTTC. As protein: CASSSSITTSGRYYEQYF.

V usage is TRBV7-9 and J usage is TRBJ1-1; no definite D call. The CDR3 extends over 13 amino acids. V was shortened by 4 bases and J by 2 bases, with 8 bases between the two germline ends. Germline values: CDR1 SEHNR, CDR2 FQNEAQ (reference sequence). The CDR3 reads CASSSSLNTEAFF. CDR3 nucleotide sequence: TGTGCCAGCAGCTCTAGTCTCAACACTGAAGCTTTCTTT.

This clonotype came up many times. The CDR3 DNA reads as TGTGCCAGCAGTCCACGGTCCTTAGAGACCCAGTACTTC. Its protein product is CASSPRSLETQYF. The chain has TRBV28 and TRBJ2-5; no firm D call. CDR1 is MDHEN, CDR2 SYDVKM, per germline. This CDR3 has 13 residues. V lost 5 bases to trimming and J lost 4 bases, with 11 bases between them.

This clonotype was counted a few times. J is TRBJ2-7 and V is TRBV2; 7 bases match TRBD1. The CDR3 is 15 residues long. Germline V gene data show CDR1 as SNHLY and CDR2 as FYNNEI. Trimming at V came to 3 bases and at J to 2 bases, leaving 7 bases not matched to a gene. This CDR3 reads CASSEALGQPYEQYF. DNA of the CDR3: TGTGCCAGCAGTGAGGCTTTGGGACAGCCCTACGAGCAGTACTTC.